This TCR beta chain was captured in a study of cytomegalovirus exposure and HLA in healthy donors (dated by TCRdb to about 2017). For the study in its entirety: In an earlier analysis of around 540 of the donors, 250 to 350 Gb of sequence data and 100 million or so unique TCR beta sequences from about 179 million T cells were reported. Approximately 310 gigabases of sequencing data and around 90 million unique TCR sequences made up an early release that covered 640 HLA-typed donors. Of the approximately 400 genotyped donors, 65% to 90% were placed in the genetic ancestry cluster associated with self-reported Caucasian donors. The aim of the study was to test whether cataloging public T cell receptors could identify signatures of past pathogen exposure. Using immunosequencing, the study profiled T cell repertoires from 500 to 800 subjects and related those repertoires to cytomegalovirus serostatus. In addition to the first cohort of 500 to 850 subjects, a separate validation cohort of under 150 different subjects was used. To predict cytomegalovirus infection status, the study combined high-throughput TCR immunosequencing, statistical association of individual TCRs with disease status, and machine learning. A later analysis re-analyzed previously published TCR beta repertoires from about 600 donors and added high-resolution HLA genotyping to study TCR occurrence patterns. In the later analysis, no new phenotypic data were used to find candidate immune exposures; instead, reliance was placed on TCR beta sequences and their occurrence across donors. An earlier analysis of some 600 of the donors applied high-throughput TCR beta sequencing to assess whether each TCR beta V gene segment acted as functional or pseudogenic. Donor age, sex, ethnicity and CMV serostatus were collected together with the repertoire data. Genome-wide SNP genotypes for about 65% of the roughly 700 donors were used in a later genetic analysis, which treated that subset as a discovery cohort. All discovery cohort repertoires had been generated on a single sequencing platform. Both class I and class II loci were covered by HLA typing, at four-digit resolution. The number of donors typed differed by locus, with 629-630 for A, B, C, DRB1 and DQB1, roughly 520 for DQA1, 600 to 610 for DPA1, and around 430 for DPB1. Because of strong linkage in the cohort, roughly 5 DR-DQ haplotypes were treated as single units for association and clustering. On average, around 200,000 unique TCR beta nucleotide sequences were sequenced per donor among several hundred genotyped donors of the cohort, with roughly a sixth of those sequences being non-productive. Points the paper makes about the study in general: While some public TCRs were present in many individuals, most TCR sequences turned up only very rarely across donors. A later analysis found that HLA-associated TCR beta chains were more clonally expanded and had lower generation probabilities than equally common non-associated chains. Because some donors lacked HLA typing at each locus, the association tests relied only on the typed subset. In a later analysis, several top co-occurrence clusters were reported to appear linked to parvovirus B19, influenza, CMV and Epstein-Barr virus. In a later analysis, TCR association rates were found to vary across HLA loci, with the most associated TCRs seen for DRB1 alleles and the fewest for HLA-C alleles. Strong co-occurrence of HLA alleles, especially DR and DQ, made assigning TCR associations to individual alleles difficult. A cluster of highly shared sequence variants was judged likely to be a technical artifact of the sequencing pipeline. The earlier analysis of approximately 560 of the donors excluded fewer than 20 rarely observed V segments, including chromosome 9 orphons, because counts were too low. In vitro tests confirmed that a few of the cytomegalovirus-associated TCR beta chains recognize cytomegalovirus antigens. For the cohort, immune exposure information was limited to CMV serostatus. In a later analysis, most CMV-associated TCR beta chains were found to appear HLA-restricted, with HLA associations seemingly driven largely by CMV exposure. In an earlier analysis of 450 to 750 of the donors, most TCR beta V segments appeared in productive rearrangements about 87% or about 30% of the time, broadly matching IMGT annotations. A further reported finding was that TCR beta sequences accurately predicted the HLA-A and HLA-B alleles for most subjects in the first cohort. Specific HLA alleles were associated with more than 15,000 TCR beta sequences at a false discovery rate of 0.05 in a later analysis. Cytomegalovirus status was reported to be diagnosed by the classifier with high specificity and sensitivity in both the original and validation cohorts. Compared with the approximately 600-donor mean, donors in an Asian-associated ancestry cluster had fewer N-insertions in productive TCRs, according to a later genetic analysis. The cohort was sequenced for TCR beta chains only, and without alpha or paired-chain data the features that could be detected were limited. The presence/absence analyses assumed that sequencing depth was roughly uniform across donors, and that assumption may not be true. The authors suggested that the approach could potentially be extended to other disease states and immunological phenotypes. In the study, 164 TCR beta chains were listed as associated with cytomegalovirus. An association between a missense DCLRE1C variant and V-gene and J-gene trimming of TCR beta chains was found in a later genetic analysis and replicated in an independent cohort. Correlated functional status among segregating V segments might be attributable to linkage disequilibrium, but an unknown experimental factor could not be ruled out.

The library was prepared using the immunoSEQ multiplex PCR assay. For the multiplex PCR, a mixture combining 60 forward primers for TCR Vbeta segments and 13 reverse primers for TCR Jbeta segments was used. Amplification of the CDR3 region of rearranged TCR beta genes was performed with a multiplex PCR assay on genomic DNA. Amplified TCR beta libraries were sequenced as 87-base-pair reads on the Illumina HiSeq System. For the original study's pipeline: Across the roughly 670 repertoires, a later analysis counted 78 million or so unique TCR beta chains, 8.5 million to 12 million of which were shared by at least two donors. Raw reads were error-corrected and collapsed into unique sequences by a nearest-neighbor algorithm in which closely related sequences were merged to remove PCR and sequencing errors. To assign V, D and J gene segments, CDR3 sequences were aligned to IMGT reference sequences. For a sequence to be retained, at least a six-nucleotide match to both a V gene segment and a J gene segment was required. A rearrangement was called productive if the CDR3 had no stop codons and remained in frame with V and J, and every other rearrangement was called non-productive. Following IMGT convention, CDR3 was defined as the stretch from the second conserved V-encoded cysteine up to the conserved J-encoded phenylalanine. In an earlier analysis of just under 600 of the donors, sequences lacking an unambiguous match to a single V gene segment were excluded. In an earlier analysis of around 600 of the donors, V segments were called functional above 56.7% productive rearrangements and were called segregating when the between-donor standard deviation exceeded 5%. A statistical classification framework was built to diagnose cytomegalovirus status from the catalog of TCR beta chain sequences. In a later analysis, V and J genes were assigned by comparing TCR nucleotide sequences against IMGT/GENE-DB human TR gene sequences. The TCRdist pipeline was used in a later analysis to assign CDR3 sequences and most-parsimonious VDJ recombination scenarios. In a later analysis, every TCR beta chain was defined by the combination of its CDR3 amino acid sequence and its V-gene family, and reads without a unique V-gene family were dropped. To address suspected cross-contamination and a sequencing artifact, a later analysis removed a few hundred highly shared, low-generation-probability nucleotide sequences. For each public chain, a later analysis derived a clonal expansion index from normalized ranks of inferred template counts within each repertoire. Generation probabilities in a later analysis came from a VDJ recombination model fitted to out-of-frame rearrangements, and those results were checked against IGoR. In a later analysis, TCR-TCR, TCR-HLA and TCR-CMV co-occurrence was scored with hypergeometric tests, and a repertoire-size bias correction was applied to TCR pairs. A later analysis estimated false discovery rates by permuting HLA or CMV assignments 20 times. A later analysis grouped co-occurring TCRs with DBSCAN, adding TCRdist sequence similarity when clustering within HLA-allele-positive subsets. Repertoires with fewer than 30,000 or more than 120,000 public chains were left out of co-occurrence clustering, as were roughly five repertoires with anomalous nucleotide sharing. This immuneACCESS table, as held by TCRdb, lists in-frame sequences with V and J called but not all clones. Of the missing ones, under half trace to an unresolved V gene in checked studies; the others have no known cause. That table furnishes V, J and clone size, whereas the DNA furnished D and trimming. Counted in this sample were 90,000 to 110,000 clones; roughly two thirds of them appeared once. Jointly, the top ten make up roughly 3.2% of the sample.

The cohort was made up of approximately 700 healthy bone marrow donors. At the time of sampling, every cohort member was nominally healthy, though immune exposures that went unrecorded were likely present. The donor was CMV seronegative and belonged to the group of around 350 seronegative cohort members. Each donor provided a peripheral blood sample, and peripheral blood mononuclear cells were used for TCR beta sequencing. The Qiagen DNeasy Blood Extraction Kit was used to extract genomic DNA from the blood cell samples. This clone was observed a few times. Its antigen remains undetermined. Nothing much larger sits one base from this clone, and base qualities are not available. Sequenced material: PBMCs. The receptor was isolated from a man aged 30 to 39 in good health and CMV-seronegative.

The nucleotide sequence is TGTGCCAGCAGTGAATCGTCAGGCAAAACCTACGAGCAGTACTTC. This encodes CASSESSGKTYEQYF. Rearrangement joined TRBV2 to TRBJ2-7; no D gene is confidently identified. Taken from cysteine to phenylalanine, the CDR3 has 15 residues. Just the 45-base CDR3 DNA is kept, in frame starting at base 1. The germline V gene sets CDR1 to SNHLY and CDR2 to FYNNEI. V is pared back by 2 bases and J by 2 bases, with 13 bases lying between the germline termini.